This section outlines one T cell receptor (beta chain) sequence together with its context. This specimen comes from a study of T-cell reconstitution after alpha-beta-depleted transplantation in children. There are 14 residues in the CDR3. Trimming took 8 bases from V and 4 from J; bases not matched to a gene: 6. In germline, CDR1 is PRHDT, CDR2 FYEKMQ (reference sequence). As it was prepared, the TCRbeta library received unique molecular identifiers. TCRdb reprocessed the PCR reads via MiXCR and lists one record per CDR3 protein. The table has about 540,000 distinct CDR3 sequences, 15% to 20% seen once; the top ten hold less than 4%.

The sequencing here drew on PBMCs from the stem cell graft donor, taken from the stem cell graft. The V and J genes are TRBV13 and TRBJ2-2, with 8 bases that match TRBD1. The TCR was taken from a human donor who donated a stem cell graft to a child with acute lymphoblastic leukemia. For the CDR3, the DNA is TGTGCCAGCCTCCGGGACAGGTCCACCGGGGAGCTGTTTTTT. It yields the protein CASLRDRSTGELFF.